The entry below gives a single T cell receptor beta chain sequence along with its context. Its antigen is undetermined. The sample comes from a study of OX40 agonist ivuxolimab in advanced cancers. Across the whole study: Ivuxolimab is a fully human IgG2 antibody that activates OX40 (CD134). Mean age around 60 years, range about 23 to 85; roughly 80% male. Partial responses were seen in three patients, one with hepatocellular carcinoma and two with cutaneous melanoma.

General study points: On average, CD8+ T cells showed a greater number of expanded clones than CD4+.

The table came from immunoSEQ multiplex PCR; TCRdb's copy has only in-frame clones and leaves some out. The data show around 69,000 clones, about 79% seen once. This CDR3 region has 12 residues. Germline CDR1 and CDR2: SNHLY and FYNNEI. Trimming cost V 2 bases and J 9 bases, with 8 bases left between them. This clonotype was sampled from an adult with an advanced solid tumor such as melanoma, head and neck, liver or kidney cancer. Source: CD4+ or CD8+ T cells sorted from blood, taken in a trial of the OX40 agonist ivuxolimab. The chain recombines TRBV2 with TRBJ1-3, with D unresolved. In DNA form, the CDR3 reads TGTGCCAGCAGTGAATTGTCGGGCACCATATATTTT. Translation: CASSELSGTIYF.